This T cell receptor (beta chain) was sequenced in a study of T cell responses to AZD1222 COVID-19 vaccine (dated by TCRdb to the early 2020s). Context from the whole study: Because spike-specific TCR depth and breadth did not differ between the two schedules, AZD1222 recipients who got a second dose at roughly 4 weeks were pooled with those who got a second dose at roughly 12 weeks. TCR sequencing covered 233 trial participants: 200 to 220 given two doses of AZD1222 and around 25 given two doses of MenACWY control vaccine. Trial participants were enrolled by age into subgroups of 18-55, 56-69 and 70-plus years, and 148, 28 and 57 TCR-sequenced participants, respectively, were included in these subgroups. What the research found in general, with its limitations: The whole spike protein was spanned by vaccine-associated CD4 TCRs, and dominant responses were seen in regions 160-218 and 743-854. Participants were mostly white British and included more females than males, and it was suggested by the authors that clonal diversity may have been underestimated. Epitopes outside the regions mutated in the B.1.351 and B.1.1.7 variants were reportedly recognized by nearly half of the unique spike-specific TCRs. Conclusions about previously exposed vaccinees are limited, since just six AZD1222 recipients were seropositive for SARS-CoV-2 at baseline. The 56-69-year group was small, and its depth increase did not reach significance, likely because of low power. Because no samples from the day 14 peak response were available, repertoires could be characterized only after the peak T cell response. A significant rise in spike-specific TCR breadth and depth was observed after two AZD1222 doses relative to day 0 and relative to MenACWY recipients.

This specimen's time point label, interpreted: baseline before first vaccination. Vaccinee samples were obtained from the UK trials COV001 and COV002, which included a single-blind randomized controlled phase 2/3 trial of AZD1222 (ChAdOx1 nCoV-19) in healthy adults. For TCRbeta chain sequencing, PBMC samples from trial participants were taken at day 0 and at day 28 after the second dose. The CDR3 regions of human TCRbeta chains were analyzed by immunosequencing. In the original analysis: TCRs in the repertoires were compared against a reference library of SARS-CoV-2-specific TCRs that had been generated with the MIRA antigen-specificity platform. Breadth was defined as the fraction of unique TCRs that were SARS-CoV-2-associated. Depth was defined as the fraction of total T cells that were SARS-CoV-2-associated. Each spike-specific TCR was assigned to its reactive spike region and to a CD4 or CD8 class using the MIRA data. Log10-transformed breadth and depth values were compared by one-way ANOVA with Sidak's multiple comparisons tests. TCRdb stores this immuneACCESS table with in-frame sequences only. Part of the clones is absent; in the studies checked, under half of the shortfall reflects unresolved V genes, and no reason is known for the rest. V and J calls and clone size come straight from that table; D and trimming were deduced from the DNA. This sample lists about 190,000 clones; over 80% were detected once. The ten largest make up 1% to 1.5% of the sample.

In regard to this clone: Its target antigen remains unknown. No much larger clone exists at a distance of one base, and base qualities are not known.

CDR3 length: 18 amino acids, cysteine to phenylalanine. This entry keeps only the CDR3 DNA: 54 bases, framed from base 1. Trimming costs V 0 bases and J 6 bases, and their ends lie 18 bases apart. Reading the germline V gene gives CDR1 LGHNA and CDR2 YNFKEQ. The rearranged segments are TRBV4-2 and TRBJ1-6, with the D gene not clear enough to name. The sequences come from peripheral blood, collected on day 0 of AZD1222 vaccination. The TCR originated in an adult in good health. The CDR3 protein sequence reads: CASSQDKGSTPINSPLHF. In nucleotide form, the sequence is TGTGCCAGCAGCCAAGATAAGGGATCGACCCCAATTAATTCACCCCTCCACTTT.